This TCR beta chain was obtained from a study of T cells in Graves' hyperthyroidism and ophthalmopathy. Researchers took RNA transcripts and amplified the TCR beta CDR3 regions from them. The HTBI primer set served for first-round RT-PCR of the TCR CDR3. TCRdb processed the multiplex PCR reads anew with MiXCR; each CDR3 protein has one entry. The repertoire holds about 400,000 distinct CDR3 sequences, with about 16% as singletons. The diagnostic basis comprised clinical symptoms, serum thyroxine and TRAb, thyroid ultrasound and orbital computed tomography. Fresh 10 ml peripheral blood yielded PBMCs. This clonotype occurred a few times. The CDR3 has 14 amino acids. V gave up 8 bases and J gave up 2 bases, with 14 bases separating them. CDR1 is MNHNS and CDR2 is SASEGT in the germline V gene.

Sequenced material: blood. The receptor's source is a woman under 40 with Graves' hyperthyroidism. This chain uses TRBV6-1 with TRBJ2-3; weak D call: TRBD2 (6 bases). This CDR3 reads CASRRLVHTDTQYF. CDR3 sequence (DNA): TGTGCCAGCCGCCGACTAGTGCACACAGATACGCAGTATTTT.